The 5 T cell receptor beta chains presented below share a single source sample, sequenced in a study of T cell repertoires in cytomegalovirus infection. TCRdb itself ran the reads through MiXCR, one entry per CDR3 protein. The sample has some 300,000 distinct CDR3 sequences, approximately 10% seen once. Specimen: PBMCs. The receptors shown here come from a human donor in good health (CMV status not recorded). Some clones in this sample may be carry-over from other donors' samples.

The chain uses TRBV29-1 and TRBJ2-2; D gene ambiguous. The germline V and J ends were trimmed by 7 bases and 5 bases, with 8 bases remaining between them. The germline V gene encodes CDR1 SQVTM and CDR2 ANQGSEA. This CDR3 region has 11 residues. The CDR3 sequence: CSATLTGELFF. CDR3 coding DNA: TGCAGCGCCACTCTTACCGGGGAGCTGTTTTTT.

The V and J genes are TRBV5-5 and TRBJ1-1, with D perhaps TRBD1 (6 bases). CDR3 length: 12 amino acids. Trimming took 4 bases from V and 11 from J, leaving 15 bases between them. Germline CDR1 reads SGHKS; CDR2 reads YYEKEE (reference sequence). The CDR3 DNA reads as TGTGCCAGCAGCCGCAGACAGGTTGAGGCTTTCTTT. Protein product: CASSRRQVEAFF.

This clonotype has ten or more counts. The gene calls are TRBV25-1 and TRBJ2-2, with D tentatively TRBD1 (5 bases). V was shortened by 5 bases and J by 7 bases, with 11 bases between the two germline ends. This CDR3 spans 13 amino acids. Germline values: CDR1 MGHDK, CDR2 SYGVNS. CDR3 bases: TGTGCCAGCAGTATTCCAGGGAACGGGGAGCTGTTTTTT. This codes for CASSIPGNGELFF.

This clonotype was seen repeatedly, ten times or more. The gene calls are TRBV7-2 and TRBJ2-5, with 7 bases aligning to TRBD1. The CDR3 contains 13 residues. Germline lookup yields CDR1 SGHTA and CDR2 FQGNSA. V lost 7 bases, J lost 4 bases, and 6 bases stayed unmatched. The CDR3 protein is CASIENRGETQYF. CDR3 sequence (DNA): TGTGCCAGCATCGAGAACAGGGGAGAGACCCAGTACTTC.

In its sample, this clonotype was seen many times. J is TRBJ2-7 and V is TRBV7-8, with D possibly TRBD1 on 5 matching bases. The CDR3 contains 19 residues. Trimming took 4 bases from V and 1 from J, leaving 26 bases between them. The germline gives CDR1 SGHVS, CDR2 FQNEAQ. Here the CDR3 reads CASSSDSFTRRVPSYEQYF. CDR3 DNA: TGTGCCAGCAGCTCCGACTCATTCACTCGCAGGGTACCTTCCTACGAGCAGTACTTC.